A selection of T cell receptor beta chains follows, all from one sample in a study of CD8 T cells in Susac syndrome. TCRdb reprocessed the immunoSEQ multiplex PCR reads with MiXCR, giving one entry per CDR3 protein. The repertoire holds hundreds of thousands of distinct CDR3 sequences, with 75% to 90% as singletons. Source material: CD8+ T cells from PBMCs. The source is a human donor with multiple sclerosis. Each CDR3 is given without its conserved first and last residue. A D gene is named only where the DNA matches it firmly.

CDR3 protein	V gene	D gene	J gene
ASSYSGVTLDYEQY	TRBV6-2/TRBV6-3	.	TRBJ2-7
ASSERGIGELF	TRBV2	.	TRBJ2-2
ASRNRGSNQPQH	TRBV28	TRBD1	TRBJ1-5
ARPGRTGSYNEQF	TRBV6-7	.	TRBJ2-1
ASSPQTGDLEAF	TRBV4-1	TRBD1	TRBJ1-1
ASYRDDRGDVYEQY	TRBV30	TRBD1	TRBJ2-7
ATSRRASPQETQY	TRBV15	.	TRBJ2-5
ASSLTQGTGTEAF	TRBV5-5	.	TRBJ1-1
ASSSGLAVETQY	TRBV5-4	TRBD2	TRBJ2-5
ASSSTRPSYNEQF	TRBV7-9	.	TRBJ2-1
ASSFGGALAEAF	TRBV28	.	TRBJ1-1
ASSSGTGDEKLF	TRBV27	TRBD1	TRBJ1-4
ASRKGTGNDYGYT	TRBV6-6	TRBD1	TRBJ1-2
ASSYRTGSNEQF	TRBV7-3	.	TRBJ2-1
SASRDSTGELF	TRBV20-1	.	TRBJ2-2
SAPMVVRDRGQYEQY	TRBV20-1	TRBD1	TRBJ2-7
ASSHVTQGNEQF	TRBV2	.	TRBJ2-1
ASSLEGGGYNEQF	TRBV5-1	TRBD1	TRBJ2-1
ASSYWDRGGETQY	TRBV6-5	TRBD1	TRBJ2-5
ASRPGQLNTEAF	TRBV5-1	.	TRBJ1-1
ASRPEGRTGELF	TRBV27	.	TRBJ2-2
SVASGVGNTIY	TRBV29-1	.	TRBJ1-3
ASSLYAGLSSNQPQH	TRBV5-5	.	TRBJ1-5
ASSIDLSGGSLYEQF	TRBV19	TRBD2	TRBJ2-1
ASSLTGGMETQY	TRBV7-9	TRBD2	TRBJ2-5
ASSQGQGAKEQY	TRBV14	TRBD1	TRBJ2-7
ASSLAGFTDTQY	TRBV12-3/TRBV12-4	TRBD2	TRBJ2-3
ASSTFRENEKLF	TRBV27	.	TRBJ1-4
ASSLGTHHGTDTQY	TRBV5-6	.	TRBJ2-3
ASRPSGGSGSNEKLF	TRBV28	.	TRBJ1-4
ASSQGGFPGQVNTEAF	TRBV4-1	TRBD1	TRBJ1-1
ASSSRVDEQF	TRBV11-2	.	TRBJ2-1
ASSFVGLAGVDEQY	TRBV28	TRBD2	TRBJ2-7
ASLSGGPYNEQF	TRBV10-3	TRBD2	TRBJ2-1
ATSETVYNEQF	TRBV24-1	.	TRBJ2-1
ASSHPGTEDTGELF	TRBV4-2	TRBD1	TRBJ2-2
ASSPVGGYNEQF	TRBV5-1	.	TRBJ2-1
ASSLSRTNEQF	TRBV27	.	TRBJ2-1
ASSHLLAGGPNEQF	TRBV4-1	TRBD2	TRBJ2-1
AWSVPPQVGQPEKLF	TRBV30	.	TRBJ1-4
ASSLIWSSYEQY	TRBV5-5	.	TRBJ2-7
SVEFPNYGYT	TRBV29-1	.	TRBJ1-2
ASSDSTGGSPLH	TRBV6-4	TRBD1	TRBJ1-6
ASSSSQGPILGNEQF	TRBV4-2	TRBD1	TRBJ2-1
ASSTTSGTDGELF	TRBV6-5	TRBD2	TRBJ2-2
AISASIGVNTEAF	TRBV10-3	.	TRBJ1-1
AWRVPGGEYGYT	TRBV30	TRBD1	TRBJ1-2
AISGGDGTGTQY	TRBV10-3	.	TRBJ2-5
ASSQDVATPEGYT	TRBV4-2	.	TRBJ1-2
ASSPYPFGRRSYNEQF	TRBV28	.	TRBJ2-1
ASSARTEENTEAF	TRBV28	.	TRBJ1-1
ASADRVNQPQH	TRBV6-6	TRBD1	TRBJ1-5
ASTSSGGYNEQF	TRBV5-1	TRBD2	TRBJ2-1
SAGRGRSYEQY	TRBV20-1	.	TRBJ2-7
ASSYSTHPAYNEQF	TRBV6-5	.	TRBJ2-1
ASSQEEGTPQPQH	TRBV4-1	.	TRBJ1-5